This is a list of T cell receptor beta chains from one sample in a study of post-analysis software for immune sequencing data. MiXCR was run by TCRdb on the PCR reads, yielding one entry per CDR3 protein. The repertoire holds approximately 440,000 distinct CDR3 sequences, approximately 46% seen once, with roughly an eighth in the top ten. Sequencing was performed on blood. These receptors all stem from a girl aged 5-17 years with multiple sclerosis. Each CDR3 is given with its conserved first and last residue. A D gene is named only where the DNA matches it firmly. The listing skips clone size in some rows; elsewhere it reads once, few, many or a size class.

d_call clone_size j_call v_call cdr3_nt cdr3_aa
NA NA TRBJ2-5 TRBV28 TGTGCCAGCAGTTTATTGCACCGTGTGGTCGGAGAGACCCAGTACTTC CASSLLHRVVGETQYF
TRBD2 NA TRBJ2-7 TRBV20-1 TGCAGTGCTACCGCCGGGACTAGCGGGAGTAGCAACGAGCAGTACTTC CSATAGTSGSSNEQYF
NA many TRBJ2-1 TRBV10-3 TGTGCCACCCAGGCAGTACCCGAGCTCTACAATGAGCAGTTCTTC CATQAVPELYNEQFF
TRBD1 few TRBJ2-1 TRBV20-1 TGCAGTGCTAGAGATTCCGGGACAGGGTACAATGAGCAGTTCTTC CSARDSGTGYNEQFF
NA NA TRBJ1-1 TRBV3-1 TGTGCCAGCAGCTTTTCGGGACACTTAGAAGCTTTCTTT CASSFSGHLEAFF
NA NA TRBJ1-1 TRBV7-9 TGTGCCAGCAGCTCTGGTCCTGGGGAGGGTACTGAAGCTTTCTTT CASSSGPGEGTEAFF
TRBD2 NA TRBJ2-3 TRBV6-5 TGTGCCAGCAGTTACTCGGGGGGGTTCGTAAATACGCAGTATTTT CASSYSGGFVNTQYF
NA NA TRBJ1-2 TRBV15 TGTGCCACCAGCAGAGGTGGGGGCGAGGGCTACACCTTC CATSRGGGEGYTF
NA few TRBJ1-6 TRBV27 TGTGCCAGCAGTTTAGCCGGCGGCAGGCAACTACCCCTCCACTTT CASSLAGGRQLPLHF
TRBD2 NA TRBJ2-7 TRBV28 TGTGCCAGCAGTTCGTCGTCTAGCGGGAGTCCCTACGAGCAGTACTTC CASSSSSSGSPYEQYF
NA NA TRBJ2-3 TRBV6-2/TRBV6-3 TGTGCCAGCAGTCGACAGGGAGGGCCCCCAGATACGCAGTATTTT CASSRQGGPPDTQYF
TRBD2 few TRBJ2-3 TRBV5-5 TGTGCCAGCAGCTTGGAAGCGGGAGAACGCACAGATACGCAGTATTTT CASSLEAGERTDTQYF
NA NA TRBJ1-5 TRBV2 TGTGCCAGCGAGGATGATGGCAATCAGCCCCAGCATTTT CASEDDGNQPQHF